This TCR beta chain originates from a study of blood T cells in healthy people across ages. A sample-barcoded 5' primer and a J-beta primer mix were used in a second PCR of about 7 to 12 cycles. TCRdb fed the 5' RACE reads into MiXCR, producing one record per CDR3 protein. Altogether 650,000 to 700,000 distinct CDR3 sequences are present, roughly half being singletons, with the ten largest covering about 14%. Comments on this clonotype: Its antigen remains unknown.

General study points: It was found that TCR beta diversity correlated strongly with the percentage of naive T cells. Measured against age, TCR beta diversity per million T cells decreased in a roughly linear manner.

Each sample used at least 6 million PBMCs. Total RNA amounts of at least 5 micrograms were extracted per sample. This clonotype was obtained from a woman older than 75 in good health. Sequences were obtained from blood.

CDR3 bases: TGTGCCATCACAACGGGCGGGAATGAGCAGTACTTC. As protein: CAITTGGNEQYF. This chain joins TRBV10-3 and TRBJ2-7; weak D call: TRBD2 (6 bases). Between the trimmed V and J ends, which lost 7 bases and 7 bases, there was a span of 14 bases. CDR1 is ENHRY and CDR2 is SYGVKD in the germline V gene. The CDR3 is 12 amino acids.